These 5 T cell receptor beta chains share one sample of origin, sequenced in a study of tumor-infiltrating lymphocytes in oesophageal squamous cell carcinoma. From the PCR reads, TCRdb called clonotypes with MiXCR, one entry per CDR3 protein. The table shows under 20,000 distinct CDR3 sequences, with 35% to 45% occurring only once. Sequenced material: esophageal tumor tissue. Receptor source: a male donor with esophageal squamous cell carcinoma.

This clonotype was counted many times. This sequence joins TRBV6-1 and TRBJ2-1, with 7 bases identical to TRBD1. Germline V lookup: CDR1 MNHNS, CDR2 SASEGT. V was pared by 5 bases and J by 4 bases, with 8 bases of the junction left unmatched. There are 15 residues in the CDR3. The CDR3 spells CASSYGTANYNEQFF. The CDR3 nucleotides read TGTGCCAGCAGTTATGGGACAGCAAATTACAATGAGCAGTTCTTC.

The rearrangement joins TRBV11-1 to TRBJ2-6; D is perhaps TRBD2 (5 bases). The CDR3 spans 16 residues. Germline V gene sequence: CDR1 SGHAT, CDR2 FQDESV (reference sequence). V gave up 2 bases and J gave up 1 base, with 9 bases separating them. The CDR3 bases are TGTGCCAGCAGCTTAAGTGGAGGATCTGGGGCCAACGTCCTGACTTTC. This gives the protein CASSLSGGSGANVLTF.

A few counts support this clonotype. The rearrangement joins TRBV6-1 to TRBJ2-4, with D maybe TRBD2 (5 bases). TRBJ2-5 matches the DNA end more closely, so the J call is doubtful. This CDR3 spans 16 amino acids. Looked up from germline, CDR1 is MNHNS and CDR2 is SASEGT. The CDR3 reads CASRPSYYGNLETQYF. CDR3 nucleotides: TGTGCCAGCAGGCCCTCATATTACGGGAATCTAGAGACCCAGTACTTC.

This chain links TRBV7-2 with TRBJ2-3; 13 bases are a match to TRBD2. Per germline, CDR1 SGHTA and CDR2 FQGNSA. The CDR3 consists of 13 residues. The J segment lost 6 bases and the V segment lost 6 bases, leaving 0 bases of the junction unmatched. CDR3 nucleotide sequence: TGTGCCAGCAGACTAGCGGGAGGGGATACGCAGTATTTT. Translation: CASRLAGGDTQYF. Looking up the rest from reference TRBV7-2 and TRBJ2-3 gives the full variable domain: GAGVSQSPSNKVTEKGKDVELRCDPISGHTALYWYRQSLGQGLEFLIYFQGNSAPDKSGLPSDRFSAERTGGSVSTLTIQRTQQEDSAVYLCASRLAGGDTQYFGPGTRLTVL.

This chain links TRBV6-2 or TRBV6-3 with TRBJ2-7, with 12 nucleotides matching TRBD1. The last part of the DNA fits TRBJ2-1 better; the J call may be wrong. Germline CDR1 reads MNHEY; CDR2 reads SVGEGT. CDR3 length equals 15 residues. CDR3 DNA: TGTGCCAGCAGTCCCGGGACAGGGGGCACGAATGAGCAGTTCTTC. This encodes CASSPGTGGTNEQFF.